This T cell receptor beta chain stems from a study of response to subunit inactivated influenza vaccine. Study-wide results and caveats: Authors suggested each seasonal influenza vaccination recruits few new T cells.

TCRdb reanalysed the RT-PCR reads using MiXCR and keeps one entry per CDR3 protein. The sample holds 500,000 or so distinct CDR3 sequences, about 17% seen once. There are 15 residues in the CDR3. V lost 3 bases, J lost 5 bases, and 8 bases stayed unmatched. Germline values: CDR1 SGHTA, CDR2 FQGNSA. As to this clonotype: Its antigen remains unidentified.

The gene calls are TRBV7-2 and TRBJ2-3; 7 bases agree with TRBD2. This material consisted of CD4+ T cells sorted from PBMCs, taken less than 30 months after vaccination. The clonotype originates from a man aged 45 to 75 who received an inactivated influenza vaccine. The CDR3 region has the DNA TGTGCCAGCAGCTTTCGGCGCGGGAGCGAAGATACGCAGTATTTT. The encoded protein is CASSFRRGSEDTQYF.